These 16 T cell receptor beta chains came from one sample sequenced in a study of T cell changes during pregnancy in multiple sclerosis. Assay used: immunoSEQ multiplex PCR; TCRdb lists only in-frame clones, some missing. Among about 70,000 clones, around 90% were seen once, and the ten largest hold about 1.2%. Material: peripheral blood, obtained in the third trimester of pregnancy. The source of these receptors is a female donor with multiple sclerosis, enrolled in a pregnancy study.

This clone has only a few counts. The chain is built from TRBV1 and TRBJ1-1; TRBD1 was called by the table and not checked on the DNA. TRBV1 is flagged as a pseudogene. There are 14 residues in the CDR3. This CDR3 is CTSSQGTGNTEAFF. As DNA, the CDR3 is TGCACCAGCAGCCAAGGGACAGGGAACACTGAAGCTTTCTTT.

J is TRBJ1-3 and V is TRBV18; D is unresolved. V shed 6 bases and J shed 0 bases, with 18 bases lying between them. Germline assignment: CDR1 KGHSH and CDR2 LQKENI. This CDR3 spans 17 amino acids. CDR3 sequence reads: CASSPKQVEISGNTIYF. The CDR3 region has the DNA TGTGCCAGCTCCCCCAAGCAGGTCGAAATCTCTGGAAACACCATATATTTT.

The chain joins TRBV5-4 to TRBJ1-2, with 8 nucleotides matching TRBD1. V lost 1 base to trimming and J lost 5 bases; unmatched junction nucleotides: 7. The CDR3 consists of 15 residues. Germline values: CDR1 SGHNT, CDR2 YYREEE (reference sequence). The CDR3 here is CASSLQGAIEYGYTF. The CDR3 DNA reads TGTGCCAGCAGCTTGCAGGGGGCAATCGAATATGGCTACACCTTC.

The chain links TRBV9 to TRBJ2-7; TRBD2 matches 9 bases. The length of the CDR3 is 16 residues. V dropped 3 bases and J dropped 6; count of bases not matched to a gene: 13. CDR1 is SGDLS and CDR2 is YYNGEE in the germline V gene. The CDR3 DNA sequence: TGTGCCAGCAGCGACAGAAGGGGCGGGAGGGTGAGCGAGCAGTACTTC. Encoded protein: CASSDRRGGRVSEQYF.

The genes are TRBV2 and TRBJ2-7; 12 nucleotides line up with TRBD2. This CDR3 is built from 13 residues. V dropped 7 bases and J dropped 7; count of bases not matched to a gene: 5. The V gene's germline CDR1 is SNHLY and CDR2 FYNNEI. The CDR3 sequence: CASIILAGGEQYF. In DNA, the CDR3 is TGTGCCAGCATCATACTAGCGGGAGGTGAGCAGTACTTC.

The chain carries TRBV11-2 and TRBJ2-3, with a weak D call TRBD1 (6 bases). Trimming pared 3 bases from V and 1 base from J, leaving 11 bases between. Germline V gene lookup returns CDR1 SGHAT and CDR2 FQNNGV. The CDR3 runs 15 residues. In DNA form, the CDR3 reads TGTGCCAGCAGCTTTACAGGGTCGGGCACAGATACGCAGTATTTT. This encodes CASSFTGSGTDTQYF. Full variable domain (missing parts from reference TRBV11-2 and TRBJ2-3): EAGVAQSPRYKIIEKRQSVAFWCNPISGHATLYWYQQILGQGPKLLIQFQNNGVVDDSQLPKDRFSAERLKGVDSTLKIQPAKLEDSAVYLCASSFTGSGTDTQYFGPGTRLTVL.

The CDR3 DNA sequence: TGTGCCAGCAGTTTTTCGGGGGGCTCCTACAATGAGCAGTTCTTC. It translates to CASSFSGGSYNEQFF. The J gene is TRBJ2-1, the V gene TRBV5-4, with 7 bases fitting TRBD2. The ends lost 5 bases at V and 0 bases at J; junction bases unmatched: 5. CDR3 length: 15 amino acids. Per the germline V gene, CDR1 is SGHNT and CDR2 is YYREEE (reference sequence).

The CDR3 sequence: CASSISPSSYGYTF. CDR3 bases: TGTGCCAGTAGTATTTCCCCTTCCAGCTATGGCTACACCTTC. V usage is TRBV19 and J usage is TRBJ1-2; no clear D gene. Germline CDR1 and CDR2: LNHDA and SQIVND (reference sequence). The V end lost 3 bases, the J end lost 4 bases, and 12 bases lay between the germline ends. The CDR3 runs to 14 residues.

V and J are TRBV29-1 and TRBJ2-5; D is perhaps TRBD2 (5 bases). Germline assignment: CDR1 SQVTM and CDR2 ANQGSEA. The CDR3 is 12 amino acids. V lost 7 bases and J lost 4, with 13 bases in between. The CDR3 coding sequence is TGCAGCGGGACTGGGCTGGGAGAGACCCAGTACTTC. Translation gives CSGTGLGETQYF.

The gene calls are TRBV5-1 and TRBJ2-1; a weak D match, TRBD2 (5 bases). CDR3 length: 14 residues. Germline assignment: CDR1 SGHRS and CDR2 YFSETQ. Trimming removed 6 bases from V and 4 bases from J, with 14 bases in between. The CDR3 DNA follows: TGCGCCAGCATAGGAGGTCGGGTGTACAATGAGCAGTTCTTC. Residues: CASIGGRVYNEQFF.

The CDR3 nucleotides read TGCGCCAGCAGCGCGGGACTAGCGGGAGCGGCCACCGGGGAGCTGTTTTTT. It translates to CASSAGLAGAATGELFF. The chain combines TRBV5-1 with TRBJ2-2; TRBD2 aligns across 14 bases. This CDR3 is 17 amino acids long. Germline V CDR1 and CDR2: SGHRS, YFSETQ. After removal of 4 bases from V and 4 bases from J, the junction contained 6 bases not matched to a gene.

J is TRBJ2-7 and V is TRBV28; 11 bases match TRBD2. The CDR3 consists of 15 residues. V lost 4 bases and J lost 4; bases outside the gene matches: 6. The germline gives CDR1 MDHEN, CDR2 SYDVKM. The CDR3 sequence: CASSSPTSGKYEQYF. CDR3 coding DNA: TGTGCCAGCAGTTCCCCGACTAGCGGGAAATACGAGCAGTACTTC.

The rearrangement uses TRBV5-1 and TRBJ2-3, with D tentatively TRBD1 (5 bases). CDR3 length: 13 amino acids. V was pared by 2 bases and J by 4 bases, with 8 bases between. Germline V gene lookup returns CDR1 SGHRS and CDR2 YFSETQ. The CDR3 DNA sequence: TGCGCCAGCAGCTTAGGCAGGGCAGATACGCAGTATTTT. This codes for CASSLGRADTQYF.

The chain recombines TRBV7-8 with TRBJ1-1; 8 nucleotides align to TRBD1. Germline CDR1 SGHVS, CDR2 FQNEAQ. The junction had 1 base not matched to a gene; V was cut back by 4 bases and J by 0 bases. The CDR3 loop spans 14 amino acids. CDR3 protein: CASSSDRVNTEAFF. The CDR3 DNA is TGTGCCAGCAGCTCGGACAGGGTGAACACTGAAGCTTTCTTT.

V usage is TRBV28 and J usage is TRBJ2-1; D might be TRBD1 (6 bases). V lost 4 bases and J 0 bases, leaving 16 bases between the germline ends. Germline loops: CDR1 MDHEN, CDR2 SYDVKM. This CDR3 is 17 amino acids long. CDR3 protein: CASSSYSAGASYNEQFF. The CDR3 DNA sequence: TGTGCCAGCAGTTCTTATTCGGCAGGGGCCTCCTACAATGAGCAGTTCTTC.

The V and J genes are TRBV5-1 and TRBJ2-7; D is undetermined. The length of the CDR3 is 14 residues. Trimming removed 2 bases at V and 3 bases at J, with 12 bases between. The germline gives CDR1 SGHRS, CDR2 YFSETQ. The chain's CDR3 is CASSLSVESYEQYF. The CDR3 DNA reads TGCGCCAGCAGCTTATCGGTGGAGAGCTACGAGCAGTACTTC.